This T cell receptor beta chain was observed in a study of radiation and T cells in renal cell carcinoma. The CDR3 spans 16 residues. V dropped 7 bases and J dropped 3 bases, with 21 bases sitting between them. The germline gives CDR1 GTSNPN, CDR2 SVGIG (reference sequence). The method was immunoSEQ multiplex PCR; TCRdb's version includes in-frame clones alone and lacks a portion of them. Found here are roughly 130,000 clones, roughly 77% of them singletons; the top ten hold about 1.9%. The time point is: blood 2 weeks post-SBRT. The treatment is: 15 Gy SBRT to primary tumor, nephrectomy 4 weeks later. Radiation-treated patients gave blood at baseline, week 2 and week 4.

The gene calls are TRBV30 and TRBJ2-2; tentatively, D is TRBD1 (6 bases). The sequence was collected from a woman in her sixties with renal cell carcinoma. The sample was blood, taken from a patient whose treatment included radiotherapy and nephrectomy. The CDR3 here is CAFEPRQAKYTGELFF. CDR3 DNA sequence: TGTGCCTTTGAGCCCAGACAGGCTAAGTACACCGGGGAGCTGTTTTTT. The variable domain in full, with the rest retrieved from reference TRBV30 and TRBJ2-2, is SQTIHQWPATLVQPVGSPLSLECTVEGTSNPNLYWYRQAAGRGLQLLFYSVGIGQISSEVPQNLSASRPQDRQFILSSKKLLLSDSGFYLCAFEPRQAKYTGELFFGEGSRLTVL.